This T cell receptor beta chain was recorded in a study of cytomegalovirus exposure and HLA in healthy donors. PCR involved 60 Vbeta and 13 Jbeta primers. Sequencing was performed with immunoSEQ multiplex PCR; in TCRdb, only in-frame clones are kept and a portion is missing. Of roughly 180,000 clones listed, approximately 82% are singletons. Notes on this clone: The antigen is not known.

The donors (healthy individuals) were bone marrow donors. Points from the study as a whole: According to an earlier analysis, most TCR beta V segments yielded productive rearrangements about 87% or about 30% of the time. Presence/absence analyses assumed roughly uniform sequencing depth across donors. Cytomegalovirus status, reportedly, was diagnosed with high specificity and sensitivity by the classifier.

The CDR3 runs 13 residues. Between the trimmed V and J ends, which lost 7 bases and 3 bases, there was a span of 12 bases. Germline CDR1 and CDR2: SNHLY and FYNNEI. Sequencing was carried out using PBMCs. The source is a woman under 30 in good health and CMV-seropositive. The chain links TRBV2 to TRBJ1-2, with D perhaps TRBD1 (5 bases). CDR3 amino acids: CASIVGRDYGYTF. CDR3 nucleotides: TGTGCCAGCATAGTAGGCAGGGACTATGGCTACACCTTC.